The clone carrying this TCR beta chain was counted at least ten times. The target antigen is unknown. This sample was taken from a study of early T cells in non-severe SARS-CoV-2 infection. Study information: Chains were not paired, and sequencing was done on bulk RNA from unsorted whole blood.

V was pared by 2 bases and J by 0 bases, with 2 bases of the junction left unmatched. Germline values: CDR1 SGHDT, CDR2 YYEEEE. The CDR3 is made up of 14 amino acids. Study-wide points: Lookups in VDJdb leaned toward anti-spike CD8 responses and missed private and CD4 specificities.

The TCR library protocol attached unique molecular identifiers to the individual cDNA molecules. Each CDR3 protein is one row after TCRdb ran MiXCR on the 5' RACE reads. The sample lists about 64,000 distinct CDR3 sequences, around 11% occurring once. The input for sequencing was whole blood, taken at baseline. The TCR originated in an adult who was a healthcare worker with PCR-confirmed SARS-CoV-2 infection or an uninfected control (not recorded which). The rearrangement links TRBV5-6 to TRBJ2-7; 7 bases fit TRBD1. CDR3 sequence: CASSLQGPSYEQYF. As DNA, the CDR3 is TGTGCCAGCAGCTTACAGGGGCCCTCCTACGAGCAGTACTTC. The full variable domain, with the rest looked up from reference TRBV5-6 and TRBJ2-7, is DAGVTQSPTHLIKTRGQQVTLRCSPKSGHDTVSWYQQALGQGPQFIFQYYEEEERQRGNFPDRFSGHQFPNYSSELNVNALLLGDSALYLCASSLQGPSYEQYFGPGTRLTVT.